This TCR beta chain comes out of a study of control samples from healthy donors and cancer patients. Clones were read by immunoSEQ multiplex PCR, and TCRdb kept only the in-frame ones, dropping some. The repertoire has 100,000 to 150,000 clones, about 90% of them found once; the top ten carry around 2.1%. The germline V and J ends were trimmed by 5 bases and 6 bases, with 14 bases remaining between them. This CDR3 is built from 13 residues. Sequencing was carried out using blood. V is TRBV12-3 or TRBV12-4 and J is TRBJ2-7; the D gene is possibly TRBD2 (6 bases). The sequence was collected from a woman aged 50 to 60 in good health. CDR3 nucleotide sequence: TGTGCCAGCAGTCCCGGGGTGGGACTCGAGCAGTACTTC. The encoded protein is CASSPGVGLEQYF.